This T cell receptor (beta chain) was recorded in a study of blood T cell repertoires in COVID-19. In the source study's methods: Cell counts per sample came from amplifying reference gene primers. Sequencing used immunoSEQ multiplex PCR; TCRdb keeps in-frame clones, though not all of them. V, J and clone size are those of that table, while D and trimming were read from the DNA. The sample holds over 350,000 clones, around 89% seen once. This CDR3 is 16 amino acids long. J gave up 3 bases and V 2 bases, and 10 bases lay outside the gene matches. Germline-derived CDR1 and CDR2 are SGHRS and YFSETQ. Sequenced sample: PBMCs or T cells enriched from blood (not recorded which). This TCR was recovered from a woman younger than 35 who had recovered from COVID-19. The V and J genes are TRBV5-1 and TRBJ1-1, with TRBD1 matching over 7 bases. This CDR3 is CASSFLQGTVYTEAFF. The CDR3 coding sequence is TGCGCCAGCAGCTTCCTACAGGGGACGGTGTACACTGAAGCTTTCTTT.